This T cell receptor (beta chain) was sequenced in a study of CD8+CD57+ T cells in acquired aplastic anemia. Study-wide context: Sorted CD4+ and CD8+ cells yielded DNA averaging about 3.1 ug. Regarding the study as a whole: A set of twenty-nine CD8+ CDR3 sequences was shared between patients and controls, and these sequences appeared highly expressed in patients.

In this sample, this clonotype turned up a few times. Its cognate antigen is unknown. Researchers used genomic DNA as the template to profile TCR beta VDJ and CDR3. Using its own MiXCR run on the reads, TCRdb lists one record per CDR3 protein. The table has about 160,000 distinct CDR3 sequences, about 48% seen once. The V gene end was trimmed by 0 bases and the J gene end by 6 bases; junction bases not matched to a gene: 2. This CDR3 has 14 amino acids. Germline CDR1 and CDR2: LNHNV and YYDKDF (reference sequence). Material: sorted CD4+, CD8+, or CD8+CD57+ T cells (not recorded which) from PBMCs. J is TRBJ2-7 and V is TRBV15; 10 bases fit TRBD2. The sequence derives from a human donor in good health. CDR3 sequence reads: CATSRDSGRFEQYF. Here the CDR3 DNA reads TGTGCCACCAGCAGAGATAGCGGGAGGTTCGAGCAGTACTTC.